These T cell receptor beta chains were read from a single sample in a study of Ad26.COV2.S vaccination and SARS-CoV-2 variants. TCRdb keeps only in-frame clones here, not all; method: immunoSEQ multiplex PCR. The table includes hundreds of thousands of clones, 89% detected once. Here the sequenced sample was peripheral blood, taken in a trial of Ad26.COV2.S vaccine versus placebo. Every receptor here comes from a person between 18 and 60 years old who received the Ad26.COV2.S COVID-19 vaccine or a placebo. The CDR3 runs from the conserved cysteine through the conserved F or W. The D gene is left open where the match is weak. Rows may omit the clone size; those that give it use once, few, many or a size class.

cdr3_aa	cdr3_nt	v_call	d_call	j_call	clone_size
CASSQTRTETYEQYF	TGTGCCAGCAGTCAGACGCGGACAGAAACCTACGAGCAGTACTTC	TRBV6-5	.	TRBJ2-7	.
CASSSDRGNTIYF	TGTGCCAGCTCTTCCGACAGGGGAAACACCATATATTTT	TRBV18	.	TRBJ1-3	.
CASRGGSSDGTEAFF	TGTGCCAGTAGAGGGGGGAGTAGTGACGGGACTGAAGCTTTCTTT	TRBV19	.	TRBJ1-1	.
CASTYTGELFF	TGTGCCAGCACGTACACCGGGGAGCTGTTTTTT	TRBV5-6	.	TRBJ2-2	.
CASSYGTGHEKLFF	TGTGCCAGCAGCTACGGGACAGGGCATGAAAAACTGTTTTTT	TRBV7-6	TRBD1	TRBJ1-4	.
CASSPTSGRSYNEQFF	TGTGCCAGCAGCCCTACTAGCGGGAGATCCTACAATGAGCAGTTCTTC	TRBV7-9	TRBD2	TRBJ2-1	.
CAWSRDRNTEAFF	TGTGCCTGGAGTCGGGACCGGAACACTGAAGCTTTCTTT	TRBV30	.	TRBJ1-1	.
CASSYRVGPYNEQFF	TGTGCCAGCAGTTACCGAGTCGGGCCCTACAATGAGCAGTTCTTC	TRBV6-2/TRBV6-3	.	TRBJ2-1	few
CASSLDRDAQMFF	TGTGCCAGCAGCTTAGACCGGGACGCCCAAATGTTTTTT	TRBV7-2	.	TRBJ1-4	.
CASGTGQPYGYTF	TGTGCCAGCGGAACCGGACAGCCCTATGGCTACACCTTC	TRBV5-6	.	TRBJ1-2	once